This T cell receptor (beta chain) was retrieved from a study of cytomegalovirus exposure and HLA in healthy donors. The donors were part of the validation cohort, which consisted of about 130 subjects and was separate from the first cohort of around 620 subjects. The protocol was immunoSEQ multiplex PCR, while the TCRdb copy is restricted to in-frame clones and leaves out a portion. The sample yields under 250,000 clones, approximately 82% seen once. This clone rates as medium-sized. Its antigen is unidentified. Per germline, CDR1 MNHEY and CDR2 SVGAGI. This CDR3 is 16 amino acids long. Between the trimmed V and J ends, which lost 0 bases and 0 bases, there was a span of 11 bases. Study-level points and caveats: The tendency of first-cohort TCR clusters to co-occur in the 95 to 150 validation repertoires was the finding of a later analysis. Cytomegalovirus-associated TCR beta chains were listed, numbering under 200. In vitro checks showed that a few CMV-associated chains really do target CMV antigens.

This TCR came from a woman aged 18-29 years in good health and CMV-seronegative. Sequenced: PBMCs. The chain has TRBV6-5 and TRBJ1-2; no clear D. The CDR3 DNA is TGTGCCAGCAGTTACTCGGCAGAACCTACTAACTATGGCTACACCTTC. Residues: CASSYSAEPTNYGYTF.